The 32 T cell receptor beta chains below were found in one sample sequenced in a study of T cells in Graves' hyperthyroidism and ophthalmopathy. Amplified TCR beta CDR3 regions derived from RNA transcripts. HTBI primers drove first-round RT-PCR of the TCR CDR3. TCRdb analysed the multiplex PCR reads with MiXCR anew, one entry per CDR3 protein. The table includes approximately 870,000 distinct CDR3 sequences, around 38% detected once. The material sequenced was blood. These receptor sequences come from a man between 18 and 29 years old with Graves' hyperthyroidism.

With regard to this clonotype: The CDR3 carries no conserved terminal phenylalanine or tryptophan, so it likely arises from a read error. In DNA, the CDR3 is TGTGCCGGGGGGACTAGCGGGAGTTCCTACGAGCAGTACTTG. This encodes CAGGTSGSSYEQYL. The V gene is TRBV2, the J gene TRBJ2-7; 14 nucleotides line up with TRBD2. V shed 11 bases, J shed 1 base, and the junction held 4 bases outside the gene matches. The germline gives CDR1 SNHLY, CDR2 FYNNEI. CDR3 size: 14 residues.

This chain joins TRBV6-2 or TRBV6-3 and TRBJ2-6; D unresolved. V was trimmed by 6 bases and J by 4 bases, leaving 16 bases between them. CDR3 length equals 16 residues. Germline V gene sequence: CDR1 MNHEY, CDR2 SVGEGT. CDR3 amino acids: CASSLMTLPGANVLTF. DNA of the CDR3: TGTGCCAGCAGCTTAATGACACTTCCCGGGGCCAACGTCCTGACTTTC.

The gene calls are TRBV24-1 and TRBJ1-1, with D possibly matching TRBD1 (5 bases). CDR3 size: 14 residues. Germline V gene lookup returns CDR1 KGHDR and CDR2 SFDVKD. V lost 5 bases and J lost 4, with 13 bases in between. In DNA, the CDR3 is TGTGCCACCAGTGGGAGTTCGGGGGGCACTGAAGCTTTCTTT. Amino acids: CATSGSSGGTEAFF.

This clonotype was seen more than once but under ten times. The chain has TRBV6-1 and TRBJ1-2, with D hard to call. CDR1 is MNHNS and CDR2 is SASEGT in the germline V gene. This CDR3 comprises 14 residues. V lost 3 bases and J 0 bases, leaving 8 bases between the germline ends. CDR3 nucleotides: TGTGCCAGCAGTGACACCCAAGCTAACTATGGCTACACCTTC. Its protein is CASSDTQANYGYTF.

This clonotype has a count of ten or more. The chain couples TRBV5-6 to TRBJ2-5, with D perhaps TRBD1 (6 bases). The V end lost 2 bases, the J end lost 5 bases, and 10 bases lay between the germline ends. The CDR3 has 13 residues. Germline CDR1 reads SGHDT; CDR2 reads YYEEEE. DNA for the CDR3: TGTGCCAGCAGCTTCAGACAGGCGGAGACCCAGTACTTC. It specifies CASSFRQAETQYF.

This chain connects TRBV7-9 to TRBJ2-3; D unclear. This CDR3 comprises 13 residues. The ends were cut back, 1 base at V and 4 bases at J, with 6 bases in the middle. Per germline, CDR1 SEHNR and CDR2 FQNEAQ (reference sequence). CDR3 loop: CASSLDSADTQYF. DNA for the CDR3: TGTGCCAGCAGCTTAGACTCCGCAGATACGCAGTATTTT.

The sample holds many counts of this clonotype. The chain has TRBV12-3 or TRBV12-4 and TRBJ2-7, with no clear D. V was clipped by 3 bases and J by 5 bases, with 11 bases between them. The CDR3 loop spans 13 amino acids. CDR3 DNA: TGTGCCAGCAGTTTGATGGTAACCCACGAGCAGTACTTC. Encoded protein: CASSLMVTHEQYF.

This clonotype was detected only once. As DNA, the CDR3 is TGTGCCATCAGTTACCCCCCCCAAGAGACCCAGTACTTC. It yields the protein CAISYPPQETQYF. The chain uses TRBV10-3 and TRBJ2-5, with no clear D. Germline assignment: CDR1 ENHRY and CDR2 SYGVKD. Trimming cost V 5 bases and J 1 base, with 8 bases left between them. This CDR3 has 13 residues.

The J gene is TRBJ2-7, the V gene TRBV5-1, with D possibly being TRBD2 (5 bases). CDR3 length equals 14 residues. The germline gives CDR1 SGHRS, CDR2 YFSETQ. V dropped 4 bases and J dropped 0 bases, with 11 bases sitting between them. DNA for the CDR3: TGCGCCAGCAGCCCCTGGACTCTCTCCTACGAGCAGTACTTC. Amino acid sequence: CASSPWTLSYEQYF.

Written as DNA, the CDR3 is TGCAGGGTAGCGGGGAGTTCGAACACTGAAGCTTTCTTT. Translated, it gives CRVAGSSNTEAFF. The V call is TRBV20-1, the J call TRBJ1-1; D uncertain. CDR3 length equals 13 residues. From germline, CDR1 is DFQATT and CDR2 SNEGSKA (reference sequence).

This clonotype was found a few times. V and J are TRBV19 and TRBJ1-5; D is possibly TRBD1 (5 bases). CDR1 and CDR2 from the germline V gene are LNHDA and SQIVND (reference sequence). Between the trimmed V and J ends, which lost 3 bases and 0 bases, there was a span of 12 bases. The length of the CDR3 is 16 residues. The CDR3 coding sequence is TGTGCCAGTAGTATTCCCCCAGGGATTAGCAATCAGCCCCAGCATTTT. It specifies CASSIPPGISNQPQHF.

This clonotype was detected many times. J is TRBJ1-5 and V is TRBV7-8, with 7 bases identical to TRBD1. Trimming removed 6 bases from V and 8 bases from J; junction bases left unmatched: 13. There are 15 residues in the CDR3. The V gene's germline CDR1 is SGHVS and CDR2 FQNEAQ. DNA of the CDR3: TGTGCCAGCAGTTCCTCGAGGGGGCCTCCGGAGCCCCAGCATTTT. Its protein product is CASSSSRGPPEPQHF.

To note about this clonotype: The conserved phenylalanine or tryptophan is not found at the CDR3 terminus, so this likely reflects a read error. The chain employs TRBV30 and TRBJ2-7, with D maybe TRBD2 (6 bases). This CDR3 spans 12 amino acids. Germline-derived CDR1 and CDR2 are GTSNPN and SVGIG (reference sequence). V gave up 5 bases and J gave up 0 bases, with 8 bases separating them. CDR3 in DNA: TGTGCCTGGGGGGGGAGCTCCTACGAGCAGTACTTA. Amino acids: CAWGGSSYEQYL.

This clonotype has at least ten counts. The CDR3 loop is CATSRGTENTEAFF. The CDR3 DNA reads TGTGCCACCAGCAGGGGGACGGAGAACACTGAAGCTTTCTTT. This chain links TRBV15 with TRBJ1-1, with D tentatively TRBD1 (5 bases). Trimming shortened V by 3 bases and J by 1 base, and 9 bases separated the two germline ends. CDR3 size: 14 residues. Germline V CDR1 and CDR2: LNHNV, YYDKDF (reference sequence).

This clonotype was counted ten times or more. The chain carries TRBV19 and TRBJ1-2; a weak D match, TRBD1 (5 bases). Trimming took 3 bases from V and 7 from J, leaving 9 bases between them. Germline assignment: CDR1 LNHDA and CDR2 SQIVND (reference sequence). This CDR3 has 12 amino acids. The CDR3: CASSMGTPGYTF. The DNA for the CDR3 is TGTGCCAGTAGTATGGGGACGCCTGGCTACACCTTC.

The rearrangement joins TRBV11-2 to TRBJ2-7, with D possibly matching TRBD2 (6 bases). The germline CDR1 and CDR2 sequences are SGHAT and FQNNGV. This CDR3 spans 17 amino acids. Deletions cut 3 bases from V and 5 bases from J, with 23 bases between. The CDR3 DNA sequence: TGTGCCAGCAGCTTTTTGGACGGGGGAAATCTGAGAAACGAGCAGTACTTC. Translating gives CASSFLDGGNLRNEQYF.

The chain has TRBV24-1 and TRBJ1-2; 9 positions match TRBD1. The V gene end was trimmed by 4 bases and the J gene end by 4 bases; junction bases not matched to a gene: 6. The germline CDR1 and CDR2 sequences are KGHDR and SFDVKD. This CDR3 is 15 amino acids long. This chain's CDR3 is CATSDPTGGPYGYTF. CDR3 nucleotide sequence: TGTGCCACCAGTGACCCAACAGGGGGCCCCTATGGCTACACCTTC.

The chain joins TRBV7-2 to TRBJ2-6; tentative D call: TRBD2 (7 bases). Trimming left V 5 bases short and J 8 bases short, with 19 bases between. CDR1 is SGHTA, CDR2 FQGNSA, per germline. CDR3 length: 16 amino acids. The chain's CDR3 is CASSPGEAGLPNVLTF. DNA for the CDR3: TGTGCCAGCAGCCCAGGGGAAGCGGGATTACCCAACGTCCTGACTTTC.

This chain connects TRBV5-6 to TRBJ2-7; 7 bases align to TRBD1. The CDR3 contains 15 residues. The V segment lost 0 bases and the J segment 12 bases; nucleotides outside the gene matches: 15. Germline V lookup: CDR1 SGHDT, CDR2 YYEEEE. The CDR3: CASSLVQGTDGPWYF. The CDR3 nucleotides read TGTGCCAGCAGCTTGGTTCAGGGGACAGATGGGCCCTGGTACTTC.

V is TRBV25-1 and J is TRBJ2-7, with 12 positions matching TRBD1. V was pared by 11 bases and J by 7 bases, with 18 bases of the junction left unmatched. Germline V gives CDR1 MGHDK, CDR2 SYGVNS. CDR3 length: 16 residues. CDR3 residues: CAFEALPGQGAPEQYF. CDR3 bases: TGTGCCTTCGAAGCCCTTCCGGGACAGGGGGCTCCGGAGCAGTACTTC.

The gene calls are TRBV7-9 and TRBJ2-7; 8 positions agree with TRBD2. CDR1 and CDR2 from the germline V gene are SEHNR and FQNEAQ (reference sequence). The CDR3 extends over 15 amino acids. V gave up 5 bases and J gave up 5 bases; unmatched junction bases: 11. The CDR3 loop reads CASSPMIAGIDEQYF. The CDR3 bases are TGTGCCAGCAGCCCGATGATAGCGGGAATAGACGAGCAGTACTTC.

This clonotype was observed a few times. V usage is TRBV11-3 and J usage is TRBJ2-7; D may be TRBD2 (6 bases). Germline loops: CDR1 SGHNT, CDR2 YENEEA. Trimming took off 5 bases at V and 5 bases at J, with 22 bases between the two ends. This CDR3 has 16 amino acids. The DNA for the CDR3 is TGTGCCAGCAGCCAAGAATCTCACCGGGAGCTCCACGAGCAGTACTTC. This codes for CASSQESHRELHEQYF.

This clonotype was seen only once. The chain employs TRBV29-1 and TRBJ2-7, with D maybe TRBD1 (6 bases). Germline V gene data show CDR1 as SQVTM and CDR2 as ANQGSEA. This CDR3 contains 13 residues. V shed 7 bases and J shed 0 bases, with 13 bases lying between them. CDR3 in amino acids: CSAEDRSSYEQYF. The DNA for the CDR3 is TGCAGCGCCGAGGACAGAAGCTCCTACGAGCAGTACTTC.

CDR3 bases: TGTGCCAGCAGCTATTGGGGGTGCGGAACTAATGAAAAACTGTTTTTT. This encodes CASSYWGCGTNEKLFF. The chain combines TRBV7-2 with TRBJ1-4, with D possibly TRBD1 on 5 matching bases. The germline gives CDR1 SGHTA, CDR2 FQGNSA. CDR3 length: 16 amino acids. V was pared by 4 bases and J by 1 base, with 13 bases between.

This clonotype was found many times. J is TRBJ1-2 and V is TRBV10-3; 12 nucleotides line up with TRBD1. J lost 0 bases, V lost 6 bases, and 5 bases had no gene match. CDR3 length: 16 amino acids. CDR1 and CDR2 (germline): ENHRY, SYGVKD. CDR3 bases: TGTGCCATCAGCACCGGGACAGGGGGCTCTAACTATGGCTACACCTTC. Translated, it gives CAISTGTGGSNYGYTF.

As DNA, the CDR3 is TGTGCCACCAGTCGGGGCAACACCGGGGAGCTGTTTTTT. This gives the protein CATSRGNTGELFF. The rearrangement joins TRBV24-1 to TRBJ2-2; D could derive from TRBD1 or TRBD2 (5 bases each). V was cut by 6 bases and J by 2 bases, with 6 bases left in between. Germline CDR1 and CDR2: KGHDR and SFDVKD. The CDR3 runs 13 residues.

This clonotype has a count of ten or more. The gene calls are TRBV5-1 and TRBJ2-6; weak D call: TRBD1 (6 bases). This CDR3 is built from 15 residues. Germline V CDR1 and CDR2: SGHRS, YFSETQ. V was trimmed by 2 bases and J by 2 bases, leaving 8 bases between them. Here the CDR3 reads CASSLAGAGANVLTF. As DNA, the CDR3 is TGCGCCAGCAGCTTAGCAGGGGCTGGGGCCAACGTCCTGACTTTC.

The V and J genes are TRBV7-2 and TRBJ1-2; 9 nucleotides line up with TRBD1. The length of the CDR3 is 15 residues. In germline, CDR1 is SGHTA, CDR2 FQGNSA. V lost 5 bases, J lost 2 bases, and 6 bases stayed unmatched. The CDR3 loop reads CASSVDRGPNYGYTF. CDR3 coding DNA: TGTGCCAGCAGCGTGGACAGGGGACCAAACTATGGCTACACCTTC.

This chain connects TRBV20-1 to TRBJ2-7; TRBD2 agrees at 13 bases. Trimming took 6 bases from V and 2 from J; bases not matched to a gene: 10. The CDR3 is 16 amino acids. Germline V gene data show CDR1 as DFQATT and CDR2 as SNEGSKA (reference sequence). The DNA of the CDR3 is TGCAGTGCCCTGAGACTAGCGGGAGGTCCCACCTACGAGCAGTACTTC. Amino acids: CSALRLAGGPTYEQYF.

CDR3 bases: TGCGCCAGCAGCTTGCTACTGGGCTACGAGCAGTACTTC. Amino acid sequence: CASSLLLGYEQYF. The V call is TRBV5-1, the J call TRBJ2-7; D not resolved. CDR1 is SGHRS and CDR2 is YFSETQ in the germline V gene. The CDR3 covers 13 residues. V dropped 1 base and J dropped 3 bases, with 8 bases sitting between them.

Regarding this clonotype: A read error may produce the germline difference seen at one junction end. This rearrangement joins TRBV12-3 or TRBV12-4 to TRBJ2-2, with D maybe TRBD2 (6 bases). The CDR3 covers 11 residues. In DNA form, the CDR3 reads TGTGCCAGCAGCCCTCCCGGGGGGCTGTTTTTT. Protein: CASSPPGGLFF.

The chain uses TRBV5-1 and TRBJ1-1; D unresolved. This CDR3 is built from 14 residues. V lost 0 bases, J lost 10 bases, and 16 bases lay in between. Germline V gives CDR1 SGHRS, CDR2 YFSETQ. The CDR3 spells CASSLVGDAVGAFF. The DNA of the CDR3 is TGCGCCAGCAGCTTGGTAGGAGACGCGGTTGGAGCTTTCTTT.